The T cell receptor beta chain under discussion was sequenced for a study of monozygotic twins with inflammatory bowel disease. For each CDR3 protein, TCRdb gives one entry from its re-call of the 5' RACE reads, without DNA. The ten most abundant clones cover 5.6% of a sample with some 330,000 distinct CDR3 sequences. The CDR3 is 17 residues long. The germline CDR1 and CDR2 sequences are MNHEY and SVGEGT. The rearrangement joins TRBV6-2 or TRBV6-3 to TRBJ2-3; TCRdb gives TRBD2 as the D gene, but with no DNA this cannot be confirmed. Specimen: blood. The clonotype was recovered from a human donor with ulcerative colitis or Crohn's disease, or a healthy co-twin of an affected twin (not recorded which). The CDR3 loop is CASSYRRGGGVTDTQYF.